This T cell receptor (beta chain) originates from a study of cytomegalovirus exposure and HLA in healthy donors. The PCR ran on 60 Vbeta and 13 Jbeta primers. TCRdb's copy holds only in-frame clones and misses some; the assay was immunoSEQ multiplex PCR. This sample has roughly 84,000 clones, with approximately 80% found just once. The CDR3 has 14 residues. In germline, CDR1 is MNHEY, CDR2 SVGAGI. V dropped 1 base and J dropped 2 bases, with 8 bases sitting between them. Source material: PBMCs. The chain is built from TRBV6-5 and TRBJ1-1, with D perhaps TRBD1 (6 bases). The clonotype comes from a man aged 50 to 60 in good health and CMV-seronegative. CDR3 in amino acids: CASSYWTVNTEAFF. The CDR3 bases are TGTGCCAGCAGTTACTGGACAGTAAACACTGAAGCTTTCTTT.